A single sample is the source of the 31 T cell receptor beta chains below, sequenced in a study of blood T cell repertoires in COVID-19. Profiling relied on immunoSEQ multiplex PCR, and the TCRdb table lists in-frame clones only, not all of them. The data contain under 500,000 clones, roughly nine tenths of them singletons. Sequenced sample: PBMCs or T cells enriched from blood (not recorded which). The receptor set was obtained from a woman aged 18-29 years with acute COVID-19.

The CDR3 bases are TGTGCCAGCAGCTCGACAGGGCCGGAGCAGTACTTC. Translating it yields CASSSTGPEQYF. The V call is TRBV7-9, the J call TRBJ2-7; 7 positions match TRBD1. Germline assignment: CDR1 SEHNR and CDR2 FQNEAQ (reference sequence). The trim removed 4 bases at V and 7 bases at J, leaving 4 bases unmatched. This CDR3 region has 12 residues.

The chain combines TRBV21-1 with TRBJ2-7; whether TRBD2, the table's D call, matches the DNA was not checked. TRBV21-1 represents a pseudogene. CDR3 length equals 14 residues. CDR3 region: CASSKVGVSYEQYF. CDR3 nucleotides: TGTGCCAGCAGCAAGGTCGGAGTCTCCTACGAGCAGTACTTC.

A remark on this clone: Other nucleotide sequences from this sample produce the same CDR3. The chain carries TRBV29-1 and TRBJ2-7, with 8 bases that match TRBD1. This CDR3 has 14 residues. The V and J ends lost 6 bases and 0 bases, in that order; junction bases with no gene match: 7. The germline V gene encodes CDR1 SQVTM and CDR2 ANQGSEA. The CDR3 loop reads CSVAGQGSSYEQYF. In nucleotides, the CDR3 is TGCAGCGTAGCAGGACAGGGCAGCTCCTACGAGCAGTACTTC.

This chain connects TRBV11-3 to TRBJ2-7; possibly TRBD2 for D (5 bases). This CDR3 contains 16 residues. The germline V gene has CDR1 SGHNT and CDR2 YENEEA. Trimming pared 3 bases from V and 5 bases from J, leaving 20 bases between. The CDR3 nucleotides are TGTGCCAGCAGCTTTCAAAGCCTAGAGGGTCGGAACGAGCAGTACTTC. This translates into CASSFQSLEGRNEQYF.

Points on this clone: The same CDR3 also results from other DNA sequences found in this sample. The CDR3 loop is CAIRGQGMNTEAFF. The CDR3 nucleotides read TGTGCCATCAGAGGTCAGGGGATGAACACTGAAGCTTTCTTT. The V gene is TRBV10-3, the J gene TRBJ1-1; TRBD1 might be the D (6 bases). V shed 6 bases and J shed 0 bases, with 11 bases lying between them. The CDR3 contains 14 residues. Germline loops: CDR1 ENHRY, CDR2 SYGVKD.

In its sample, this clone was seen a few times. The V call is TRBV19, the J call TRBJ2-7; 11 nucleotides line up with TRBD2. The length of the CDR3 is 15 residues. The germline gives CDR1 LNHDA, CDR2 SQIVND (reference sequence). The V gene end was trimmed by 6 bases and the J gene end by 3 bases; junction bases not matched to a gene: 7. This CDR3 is CASRSLAGGNYEQYF. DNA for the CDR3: TGTGCCAGTAGGTCCCTAGCGGGGGGCAACTACGAGCAGTACTTC.

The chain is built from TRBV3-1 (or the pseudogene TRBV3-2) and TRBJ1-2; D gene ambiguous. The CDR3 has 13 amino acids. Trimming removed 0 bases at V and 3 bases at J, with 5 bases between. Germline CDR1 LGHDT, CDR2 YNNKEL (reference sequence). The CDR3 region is CASSQDEDYGYTF. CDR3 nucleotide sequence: TGTGCCAGCAGCCAAGATGAGGACTATGGCTACACCTTC.

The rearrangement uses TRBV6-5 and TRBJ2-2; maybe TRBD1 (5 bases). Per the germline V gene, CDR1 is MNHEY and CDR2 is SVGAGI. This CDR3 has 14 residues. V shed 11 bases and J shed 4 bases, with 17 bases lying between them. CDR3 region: CAARRVSGTGELFF. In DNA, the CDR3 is TGTGCCGCTCGCAGGGTTTCGGGCACCGGGGAGCTGTTTTTT.

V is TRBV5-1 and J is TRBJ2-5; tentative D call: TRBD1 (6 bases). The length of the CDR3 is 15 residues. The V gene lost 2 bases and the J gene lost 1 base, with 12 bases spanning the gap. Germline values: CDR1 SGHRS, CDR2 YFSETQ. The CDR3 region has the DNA TGCGCCAGCAGCTTAATGCAGGGGCCCCAAGAGACCCAGTACTTC. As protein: CASSLMQGPQETQYF.

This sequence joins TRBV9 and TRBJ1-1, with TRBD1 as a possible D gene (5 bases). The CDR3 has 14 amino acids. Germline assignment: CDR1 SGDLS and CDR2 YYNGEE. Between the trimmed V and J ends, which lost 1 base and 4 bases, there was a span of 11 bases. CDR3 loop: CASSVQGSGTEAFF. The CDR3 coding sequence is TGTGCCAGCAGCGTACAGGGCTCGGGCACTGAAGCTTTCTTT.

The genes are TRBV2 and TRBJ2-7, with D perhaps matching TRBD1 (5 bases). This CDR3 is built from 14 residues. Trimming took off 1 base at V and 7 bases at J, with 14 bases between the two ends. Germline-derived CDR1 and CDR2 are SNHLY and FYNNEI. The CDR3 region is CASSEGEGAKEQYF. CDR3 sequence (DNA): TGTGCCAGCAGTGAAGGTGAAGGGGCGAAGGAGCAGTACTTC.

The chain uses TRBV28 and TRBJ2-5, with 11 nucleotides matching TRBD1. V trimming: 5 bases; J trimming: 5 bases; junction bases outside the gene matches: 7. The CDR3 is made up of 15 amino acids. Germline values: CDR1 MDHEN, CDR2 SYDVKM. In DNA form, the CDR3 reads TGTGCCAGCAGTGCTGGGACAGGGGGGCGGGAGACCCAGTACTTC. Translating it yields CASSAGTGGRETQYF.

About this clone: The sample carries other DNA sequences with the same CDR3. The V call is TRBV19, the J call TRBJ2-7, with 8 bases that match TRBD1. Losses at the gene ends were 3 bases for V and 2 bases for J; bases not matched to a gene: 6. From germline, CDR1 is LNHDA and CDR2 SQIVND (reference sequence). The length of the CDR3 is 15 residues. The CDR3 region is CASSIGQGATYEQYF. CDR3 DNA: TGTGCCAGTAGTATTGGCCAGGGGGCAACCTACGAGCAGTACTTC. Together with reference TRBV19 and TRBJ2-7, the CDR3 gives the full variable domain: DGGITQSPKYLFRKEGQNVTLSCEQNLNHDAMYWYRQDPGQGLRLIYYSQIVNDFQKGDIAEGYSVSREKKESFPLTVTSAQKNPTAFYLCASSIGQGATYEQYFGPGTRLTVT.

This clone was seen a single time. The CDR3 protein is CASRITGTLDEQFF. The DNA for the CDR3 is TGTGCCAGCAGAATTACCGGGACTCTCGATGAGCAGTTCTTC. This chain connects TRBV27 to TRBJ2-1, with D perhaps matching TRBD2 (6 bases). V was clipped by 6 bases and J by 8 bases, with 17 bases between them. The CDR3 totals 14 residues. Germline CDR1 reads MNHEY; CDR2 reads SMNVEV (reference sequence).

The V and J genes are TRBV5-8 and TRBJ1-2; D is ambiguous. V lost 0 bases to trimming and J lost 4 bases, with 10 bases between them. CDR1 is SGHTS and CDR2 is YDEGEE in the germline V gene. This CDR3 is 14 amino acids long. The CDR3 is CASSLVRGPYGYTF. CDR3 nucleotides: TGTGCCAGCAGCTTGGTTCGGGGTCCCTATGGCTACACCTTC.

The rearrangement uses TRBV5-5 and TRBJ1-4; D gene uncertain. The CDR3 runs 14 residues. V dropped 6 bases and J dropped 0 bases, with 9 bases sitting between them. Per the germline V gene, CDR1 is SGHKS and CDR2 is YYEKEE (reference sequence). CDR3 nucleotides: TGTGCCAGCAACCCGGAGGCAACTAATGAAAAACTGTTTTTT. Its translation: CASNPEATNEKLFF.

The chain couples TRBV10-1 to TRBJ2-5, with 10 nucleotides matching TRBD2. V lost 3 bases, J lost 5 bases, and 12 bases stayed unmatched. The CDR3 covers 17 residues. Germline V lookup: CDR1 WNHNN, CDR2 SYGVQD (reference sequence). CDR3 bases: TGCGCCAGCAGTGAACGCATAGCGGGGGGTTTTGGGGAGACCCAGTACTTC. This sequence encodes CASSERIAGGFGETQYF.

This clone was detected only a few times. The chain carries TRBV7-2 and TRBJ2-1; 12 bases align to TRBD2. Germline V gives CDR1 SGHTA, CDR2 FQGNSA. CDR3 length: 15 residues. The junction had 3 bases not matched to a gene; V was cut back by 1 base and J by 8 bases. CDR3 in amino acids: CASSLGLAGVHEQFF. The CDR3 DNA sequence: TGTGCCAGCAGCTTAGGACTAGCGGGAGTCCATGAGCAGTTCTTC. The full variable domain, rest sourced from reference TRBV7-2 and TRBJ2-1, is GAGVSQSPSNKVTEKGKDVELRCDPISGHTALYWYRQSLGQGLEFLIYFQGNSAPDKSGLPSDRFSAERTGGSVSTLTIQRTQQEDSAVYLCASSLGLAGVHEQFFGPGTRLTVL.

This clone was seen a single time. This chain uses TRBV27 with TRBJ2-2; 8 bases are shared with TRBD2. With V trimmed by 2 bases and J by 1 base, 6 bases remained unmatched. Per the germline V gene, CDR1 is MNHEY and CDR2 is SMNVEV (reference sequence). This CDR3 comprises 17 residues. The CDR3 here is CASSLKSLAGNTGELFF. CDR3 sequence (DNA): TGTGCCAGCAGTTTAAAGTCCCTAGCGGGGAACACCGGGGAGCTGTTTTTT.

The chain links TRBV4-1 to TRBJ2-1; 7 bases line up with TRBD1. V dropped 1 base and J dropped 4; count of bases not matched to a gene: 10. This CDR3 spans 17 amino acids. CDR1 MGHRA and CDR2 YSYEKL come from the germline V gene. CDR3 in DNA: TGCGCCAGCAGCCAAGCACCGAGGACAGGTTTGTACAATGAGCAGTTCTTC. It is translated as CASSQAPRTGLYNEQFF.

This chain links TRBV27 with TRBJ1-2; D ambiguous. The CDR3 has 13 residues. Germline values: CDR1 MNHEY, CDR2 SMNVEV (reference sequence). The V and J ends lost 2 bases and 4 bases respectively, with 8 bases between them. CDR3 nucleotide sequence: TGTGCCAGCAGTTTAGCCGGGAGCTATGGCTACACCTTC. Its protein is CASSLAGSYGYTF.

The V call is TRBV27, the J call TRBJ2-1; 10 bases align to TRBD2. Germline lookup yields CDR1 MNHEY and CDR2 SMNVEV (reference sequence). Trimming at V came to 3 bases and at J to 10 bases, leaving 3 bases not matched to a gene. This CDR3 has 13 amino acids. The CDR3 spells CASSFLAGVEQFF. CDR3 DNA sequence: TGTGCCAGCAGTTTCCTAGCGGGAGTAGAGCAGTTCTTC.

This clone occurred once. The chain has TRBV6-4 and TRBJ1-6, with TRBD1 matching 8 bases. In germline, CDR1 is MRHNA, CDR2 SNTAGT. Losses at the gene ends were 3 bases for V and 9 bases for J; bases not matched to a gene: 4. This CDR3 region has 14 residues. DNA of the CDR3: TGTGCCAGCAGTGATGGGACAGGAGTTTCACCCCTCCACTTT. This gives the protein CASSDGTGVSPLHF.

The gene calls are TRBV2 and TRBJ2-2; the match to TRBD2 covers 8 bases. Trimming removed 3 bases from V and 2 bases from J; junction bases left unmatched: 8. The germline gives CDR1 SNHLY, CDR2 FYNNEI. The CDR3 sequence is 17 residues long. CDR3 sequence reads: CASSDRGAGGNTGELFF. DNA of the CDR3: TGTGCCAGCAGTGACCGGGGGGCGGGAGGAAACACCGGGGAGCTGTTTTTT.

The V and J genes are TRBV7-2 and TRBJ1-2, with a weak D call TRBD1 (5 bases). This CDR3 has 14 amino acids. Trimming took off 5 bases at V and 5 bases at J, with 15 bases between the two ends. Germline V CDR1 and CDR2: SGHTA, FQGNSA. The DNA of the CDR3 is TGTGCCAGCAGCACCAGCGGGAGGGGTTATGGCTACACCTTC. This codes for CASSTSGRGYGYTF.

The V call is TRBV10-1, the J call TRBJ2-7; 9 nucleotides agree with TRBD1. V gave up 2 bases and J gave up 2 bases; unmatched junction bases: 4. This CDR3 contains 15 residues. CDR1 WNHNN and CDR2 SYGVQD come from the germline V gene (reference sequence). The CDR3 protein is CASSEGDRATYEQYF. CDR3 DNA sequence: TGCGCCAGCAGTGAGGGGGACAGGGCCACCTACGAGCAGTACTTC.

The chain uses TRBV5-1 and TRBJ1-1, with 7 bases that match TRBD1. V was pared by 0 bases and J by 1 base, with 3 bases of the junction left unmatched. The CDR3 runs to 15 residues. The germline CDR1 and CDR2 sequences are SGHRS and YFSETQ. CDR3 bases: TGCGCCAGCAGCTTGGGACAGGGAACGAACACTGAAGCTTTCTTT. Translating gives CASSLGQGTNTEAFF.

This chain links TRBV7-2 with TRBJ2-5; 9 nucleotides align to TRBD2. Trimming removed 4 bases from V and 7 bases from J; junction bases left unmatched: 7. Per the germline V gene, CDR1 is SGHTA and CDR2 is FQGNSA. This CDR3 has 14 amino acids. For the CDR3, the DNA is TGTGCCAGCAGCTCTAGCGGGATTGGTCGGACCCAGTACTTC. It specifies CASSSSGIGRTQYF.

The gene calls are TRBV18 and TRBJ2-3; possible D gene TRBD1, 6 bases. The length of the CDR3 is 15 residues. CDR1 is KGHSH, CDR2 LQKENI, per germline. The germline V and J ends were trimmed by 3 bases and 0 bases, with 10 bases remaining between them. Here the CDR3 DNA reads TGTGCCAGCTCACCCCAGGGGCAGAGCACAGATACGCAGTATTTT. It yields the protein CASSPQGQSTDTQYF.

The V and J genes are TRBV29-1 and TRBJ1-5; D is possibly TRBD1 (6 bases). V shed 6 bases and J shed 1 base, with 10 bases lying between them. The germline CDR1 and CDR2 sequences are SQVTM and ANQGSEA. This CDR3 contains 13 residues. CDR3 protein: CSVKQGSNQPQHF. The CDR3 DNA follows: TGCAGCGTAAAACAGGGAAGCAATCAGCCCCAGCATTTT.

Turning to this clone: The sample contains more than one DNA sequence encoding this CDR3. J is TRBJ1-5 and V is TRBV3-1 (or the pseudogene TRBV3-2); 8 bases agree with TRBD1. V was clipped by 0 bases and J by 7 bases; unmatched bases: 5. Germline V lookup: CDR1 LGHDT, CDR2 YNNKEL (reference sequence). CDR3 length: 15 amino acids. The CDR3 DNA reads TGTGCCAGCAGCCAAGATGGGACAGGAAACCAGCCCCAGCATTTT. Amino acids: CASSQDGTGNQPQHF.